This T cell receptor beta chain stems from a study of cytomegalovirus exposure and HLA in healthy donors. This CDR3 contains 17 residues. With V trimmed by 0 bases and J by 1 base, 8 bases remained unmatched. CDR1 is SGHRS and CDR2 is YFSETQ in the germline V gene. This clone appeared once. The PCR made use of 60 Vbeta and 13 Jbeta primers. Sequencing was performed with immunoSEQ multiplex PCR; in TCRdb, only in-frame clones are kept and a portion is missing. The sample shows tens of thousands of clones, approximately 74% of them seen only once. The V call is TRBV5-1, the J call TRBJ2-3, with TRBD2 matching 7 bases. The sample taken for sequencing was PBMCs. The source is a woman aged 50 to 60 in good health and CMV-seropositive. The CDR3 DNA reads TGCGCCAGCAGCTTGGTCCAGGGCGGGAGAGGCACAGATACGCAGTATTTT. Amino acid sequence: CASSLVQGGRGTDTQYF. Supplemented by reference TRBV5-1 and TRBJ2-3, the full variable domain reads KAGVTQTPRYLIKTRGQQVTLSCSPISGHRSVSWYQQTPGQGLQFLFEYFSETQRNKGNFPGRFSGRQFSNSRSEMNVSTLELGDSALYLCASSLVQGGRGTDTQYFGPGTRLTVL.